Shown below are 13 T cell receptor beta chains from a single sample sequenced in a study of blood T cell repertoires in COVID-19. Measured with immunoSEQ multiplex PCR; TCRdb has only the in-frame clones, and not every one. The sample yields around 46,000 clones, roughly four fifths seen once. What was sequenced was peripheral blood. All receptors derive from a man between 40 and 49 years old with acute or convalescent COVID-19.

This clone was seen a few times. The CDR3 coding sequence is TGTGCCAGCAGCTTAACGACTAGCGGGGTGGGTGAGCAGTTCTTC. It codes for CASSLTTSGVGEQFF. This chain connects TRBV7-3 to TRBJ2-1, with TRBD2 identical over 11 bases. From germline, CDR1 is SGHTA and CDR2 FQGTGA. The V gene end was trimmed by 0 bases and the J gene end by 9 bases; junction bases not matched to a gene: 4. This CDR3 is built from 15 residues.

J is TRBJ1-4 and V is TRBV4-2; TRBD1 is a possible D gene (6 bases). V was clipped by 1 base and J by 4 bases, with 10 bases between them. Germline V gene sequence: CDR1 LGHNA, CDR2 YNFKEQ. The CDR3 spans 15 residues. CDR3 coding DNA: TGTGCCAGCAGCCAAGCGGGACAAATTAATGAAAAACTGTTTTTT. Amino acids: CASSQAGQINEKLFF.

Worth noting for this clone: The sample holds other DNA sequences that translate to the same CDR3. The chain links TRBV5-1 to TRBJ1-2, with D perhaps TRBD1 (5 bases). The CDR3 totals 14 residues. Germline V gene lookup returns CDR1 SGHRS and CDR2 YFSETQ. V was shortened by 0 bases and J by 2 bases, with 8 bases between the two germline ends. In nucleotides, the CDR3 is TGCGCCAGCAGCTTGGGGTCAGGGAACTATGGCTACACCTTC. Its translation is CASSLGSGNYGYTF.

Written as DNA, the CDR3 is TGTGCCAGCAGTTTTGGACAGGGAAACACCGGGGAGCTGTTTTTT. Translated, it gives CASSFGQGNTGELFF. V and J are TRBV27 and TRBJ2-2; the match to TRBD1 covers 8 bases. The CDR3 length is 15 residues. Looked up from germline, CDR1 is MNHEY and CDR2 is SMNVEV (reference sequence). J gave up 2 bases and V 3 bases, and 2 bases lay outside the gene matches.

V is TRBV5-1 and J is TRBJ2-1; D is possibly TRBD1 (6 bases). The V end was cut by 0 bases, the J end by 8 bases, with 12 bases between. This CDR3 has 14 amino acids. In germline, CDR1 is SGHRS, CDR2 YFSETQ. CDR3 sequence: CASSLGQGKDEQFF. CDR3 bases: TGCGCCAGCAGCTTGGGGCAGGGGAAGGATGAGCAGTTCTTC.

The chain links TRBV28 to TRBJ2-2; 11 nucleotides agree with TRBD1. CDR3 length: 14 residues. The germline V gene encodes CDR1 MDHEN and CDR2 SYDVKM. V lost 8 bases to trimming and J lost 6 bases; unmatched junction nucleotides: 5. This CDR3 is CASGPGQGAGELFF. The CDR3 DNA reads as TGTGCCAGCGGACCGGGACAGGGGGCCGGGGAGCTGTTTTTT.

The chain couples TRBV6-2 or TRBV6-3 to TRBJ2-7; no definite D call. Trimming took 5 bases from V and 7 from J, leaving 21 bases between them. The CDR3 sequence is 15 residues long. Germline values: CDR1 MNHEY, CDR2 SVGEGT. Here the CDR3 DNA reads TGTGCCAGCAGTCAATACCACTCGTTACCTCGGGAGCAGTACTTC. Protein product: CASSQYHSLPREQYF.

The V and J genes are TRBV11-2 and TRBJ1-2; tentatively, D is TRBD1 (6 bases). CDR1 SGHAT and CDR2 FQNNGV come from the germline V gene. This CDR3 spans 16 amino acids. Trimming pared 3 bases from V and 4 bases from J, leaving 18 bases between. CDR3 nucleotide sequence: TGTGCCAGCAGCTTGACGGTCCTCGGACAGAGCTATGGCTACACCTTC. Amino acids: CASSLTVLGQSYGYTF.

The chain combines TRBV11-2 with TRBJ1-1; D uncertain. Germline values: CDR1 SGHAT, CDR2 FQNNGV. Trimming cost V 5 bases and J 0 bases, with 13 bases left between them. CDR3 length: 15 residues. CDR3 region: CASSPYGGLNTEAFF. The CDR3 bases are TGTGCCAGCAGCCCTTATGGAGGGTTGAACACTGAAGCTTTCTTT.

This chain uses TRBV4-2 with TRBJ2-3; a weak D match, TRBD1 (6 bases). Trimming pared 0 bases from V and 0 bases from J, leaving 10 bases between. The CDR3 is made up of 16 amino acids. Germline assignment: CDR1 LGHNA and CDR2 YNFKEQ. CDR3: CASSQDGTPSTDTQYF. The CDR3 bases are TGTGCCAGCAGCCAAGACGGGACACCGAGCACAGATACGCAGTATTTT.

The V and J genes are TRBV5-1 and TRBJ1-3; 7 nucleotides align to TRBD1. In germline, CDR1 is SGHRS, CDR2 YFSETQ. The CDR3 totals 18 residues. Germline trimming cut 4 bases from V and 2 bases from J; bases unmatched to any gene: 15. CDR3 in DNA: TGCGCCAGCAGCCTACGACAGGGTGGTATCGACGCTGGAAACACCATATATTTT. Protein: CASSLRQGGIDAGNTIYF.

The chain employs TRBV30 and TRBJ1-1; D is perhaps TRBD1 (6 bases). Trimming removed 2 bases from V and 6 bases from J, with 16 bases in between. The CDR3 runs to 14 residues. CDR1 is GTSNPN, CDR2 SVGIG, per germline (reference sequence). DNA of the CDR3: TGTGCCTGGAGTTCGGGGGGTCCAGGGGCTGAAGCTTTCTTT. Its protein is CAWSSGGPGAEAFF.

The genes are TRBV19 and TRBJ2-5; TRBD1 matches 8 bases. Unmatched junction bases numbered 8, after V lost 6 bases and J lost 5 bases. Germline V gene sequence: CDR1 LNHDA, CDR2 SQIVND (reference sequence). The CDR3 consists of 14 residues. CDR3 sequence: CASSGQGGMETQYF. The CDR3 region has the DNA TGTGCCAGTAGCGGACAGGGTGGGATGGAGACCCAGTACTTC.